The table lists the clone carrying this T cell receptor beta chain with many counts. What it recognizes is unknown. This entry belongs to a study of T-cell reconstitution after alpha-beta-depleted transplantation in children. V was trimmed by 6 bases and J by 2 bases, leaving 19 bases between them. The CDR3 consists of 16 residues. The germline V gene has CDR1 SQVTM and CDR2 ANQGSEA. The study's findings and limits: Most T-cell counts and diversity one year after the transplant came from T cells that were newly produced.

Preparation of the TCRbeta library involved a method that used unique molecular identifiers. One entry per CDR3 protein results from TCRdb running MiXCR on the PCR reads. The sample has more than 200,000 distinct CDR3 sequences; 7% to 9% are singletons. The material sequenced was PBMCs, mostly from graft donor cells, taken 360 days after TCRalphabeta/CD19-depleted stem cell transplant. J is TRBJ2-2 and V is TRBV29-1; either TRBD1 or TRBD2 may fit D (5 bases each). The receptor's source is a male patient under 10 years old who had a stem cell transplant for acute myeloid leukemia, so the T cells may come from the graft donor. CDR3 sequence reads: CSVPDGTGTNTGELFF. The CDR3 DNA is TGCAGCGTCCCGGATGGGACGGGTACAAACACCGGGGAGCTGTTTTTT.